A single sample is the source of the 29 T cell receptor beta chains below, sequenced in a study of blood T cell repertoires in COVID-19. The protocol was immunoSEQ multiplex PCR, while the TCRdb copy is restricted to in-frame clones and leaves out a portion. The sample shows around 15,000 clones, 80% to 90% of them seen only once. The sample taken for sequencing was peripheral blood. The receptors shown here come from an elderly man with acute or convalescent COVID-19.

The rearrangement uses TRBV1 and TRBJ1-1; the table assigns TRBD1, which was not confirmed against the DNA. TRBV1 is assigned pseudogene status. The CDR3 has 16 residues. In nucleotides, the CDR3 is TGCACCAGCAGCCCCCGACAGGGGGACTGGAACACTGAAGCTTTCTTT. Translated: CTSSPRQGDWNTEAFF.

The chain is built from TRBV5-4 and TRBJ2-7, with D perhaps matching TRBD2 (6 bases). With 2 bases removed from V and 6 bases from J, the gap between germline ends came to 15 bases. Germline CDR1 is SGHNT and CDR2 is YYREEE (reference sequence). The CDR3 contains 14 residues. The CDR3 bases are TGTGCCAGCAGCTTTGGGGGGATCGCCGGCGAGCAGTACTTC. Its protein product is CASSFGGIAGEQYF.

The chain links TRBV15 to TRBJ1-5, with TRBD1 identical over 7 bases. The CDR3 consists of 14 residues. With 1 base clipped from V and 5 bases from J, the junction kept 2 bases outside the gene matches. Per the germline V gene, CDR1 is LNHNV and CDR2 is YYDKDF (reference sequence). CDR3 sequence (DNA): TGTGCCACCAGCAGAGTAACAGGGGATCAGCCCCAGCATTTT. Translating gives CATSRVTGDQPQHF.

V gene TRBV18 combines with J gene TRBJ1-2, with D possibly matching TRBD1 (6 bases). V was pared by 5 bases and J by 4 bases, with 11 bases between. The CDR3 has 13 residues. Germline V gene data show CDR1 as KGHSH and CDR2 as LQKENI. The CDR3 loop is CASSSQGSYGYTF. For the CDR3, the DNA is TGTGCCAGCTCATCCCAGGGGAGCTATGGCTACACCTTC.

The chain recombines TRBV18 with TRBJ2-3, with TRBD1 matching over 10 bases. The CDR3 has 15 residues. Germline CDR1 is KGHSH and CDR2 is LQKENI. V gave up 6 bases and J gave up 3 bases; unmatched junction bases: 6. CDR3 bases: TGTGCCAGCTCCCCCGGGACAGGGGCGACAGATACGCAGTATTTT. This codes for CASSPGTGATDTQYF. Supplemented by reference TRBV18 and TRBJ2-3, the full variable domain reads NAGVMQNPRHLVRRRGQEARLRCSPMKGHSHVYWYRQLPEEGLKFMVYLQKENIIDESGMPKERFSAEFPKEGPSILRIQQVVRGDSAAYFCASSPGTGATDTQYFGPGTRLTVL.

This chain connects TRBV20-1 to TRBJ1-5; 8 bases align to TRBD1. V shed 3 bases and J 6 bases; nucleotides not matched to a gene: 13. Germline V gene lookup returns CDR1 DFQATT and CDR2 SNEGSKA (reference sequence). The CDR3 totals 16 residues. The CDR3 spells CSASPWGQGAGQPQHF. The CDR3 DNA reads TGCAGTGCTAGTCCTTGGGGGCAGGGGGCCGGTCAGCCCCAGCATTTT.

This clone was counted between two and nine times. The chain recombines TRBV12-5 with TRBJ1-1; D unresolved. The V gene lost 2 bases and the J gene lost 5 bases, with 6 bases spanning the gap. From germline, CDR1 is LGHNT and CDR2 FRNRAP. The CDR3 length is 12 residues. CDR3 protein: CASGLLPTEAFF. In DNA, the CDR3 is TGTGCTAGTGGTTTGCTACCTACTGAAGCTTTCTTT.

The chain uses TRBV19 and TRBJ1-5; 12 positions agree with TRBD1. The germline V gene encodes CDR1 LNHDA and CDR2 SQIVND (reference sequence). J gave up 5 bases and V 2 bases, and 7 bases lay outside the gene matches. This CDR3 region has 17 residues. CDR3 loop: CASSISRDRGPDQPQHF. The CDR3 bases are TGTGCCAGTAGTATAAGTAGGGACAGGGGGCCGGATCAGCCCCAGCATTTT.

V is TRBV18 and J is TRBJ1-2; D is possibly TRBD1 (6 bases). Trimming cost V 3 bases and J 8 bases, with 13 bases left between them. This CDR3 spans 13 amino acids. Germline lookup yields CDR1 KGHSH and CDR2 LQKENI. CDR3 nucleotides: TGTGCCAGCTCACCGCCAGGGGCTGGAGGCTACACCTTC. Protein product: CASSPPGAGGYTF.

The rearrangement uses TRBV30 and TRBJ1-1; D unclear. Looked up from germline, CDR1 is GTSNPN and CDR2 is SVGIG (reference sequence). The V gene lost 4 bases and the J gene lost 1 base, with 10 bases spanning the gap. This CDR3 is 13 amino acids long. CDR3 bases: TGTGCCTGGAATCCAGGTGGGAACACTGAAGCTTTCTTT. Its translation: CAWNPGGNTEAFF. Full variable domain (outside the CDR3, taken from reference TRBV30 and TRBJ1-1): SQTIHQWPATLVQPVGSPLSLECTVEGTSNPNLYWYRQAAGRGLQLLFYSVGIGQISSEVPQNLSASRPQDRQFILSSKKLLLSDSGFYLCAWNPGGNTEAFFGQGTRLTVV.

The gene calls are TRBV19 and TRBJ1-1; TRBD1 is a possible D gene (6 bases). This CDR3 has 15 amino acids. CDR1 is LNHDA, CDR2 SQIVND, per germline (reference sequence). Trimming cost V 5 bases and J 1 base, with 14 bases left between them. The CDR3 DNA follows: TGTGCCAGTAGTCCAAACAGGGTTGGGAACACTGAAGCTTTCTTT. Translating it yields CASSPNRVGNTEAFF.

This clone was picked up one time. The genes are TRBV6-2 or TRBV6-3 and TRBJ1-1; 11 nucleotides line up with TRBD1. V lost 4 bases, J lost 4 bases, and 5 bases stayed unmatched. CDR1 is MNHEY and CDR2 is SVGEGT in the germline V gene. This CDR3 comprises 15 residues. The CDR3 DNA reads TGTGCCAGCAGTTGGGACAGGGGGGTGCGCACTGAAGCTTTCTTT. Amino acids: CASSWDRGVRTEAFF.

The V and J genes are TRBV7-2 and TRBJ1-5; D is possibly TRBD1 (6 bases). The length of the CDR3 is 15 residues. V was pared by 5 bases and J by 0 bases, with 11 bases between. Germline V gene sequence: CDR1 SGHTA, CDR2 FQGNSA. CDR3 sequence: CASSTQQGSNQPQHF. CDR3 DNA sequence: TGTGCCAGCAGCACCCAACAGGGTAGCAATCAGCCCCAGCATTTT.

The count of this clone is one. The chain joins TRBV4-1 to TRBJ1-6, with unresolved D. This CDR3 is 17 amino acids long. Trimming shortened V by 3 bases and J by 0 bases, and 12 bases separated the two germline ends. Germline-derived CDR1 and CDR2 are MGHRA and YSYEKL. CDR3: CASSHPGSGSYNSPLHF. The CDR3 DNA reads as TGCGCCAGCAGCCATCCCGGGTCCGGCTCCTATAATTCACCCCTCCACTTT.

The chain links TRBV9 to TRBJ2-7; 7 positions agree with TRBD2. The CDR3 has 15 amino acids. V lost 0 bases to trimming and J lost 1 base; unmatched junction nucleotides: 4. Germline V lookup: CDR1 SGDLS, CDR2 YYNGEE. CDR3 DNA sequence: TGTGCCAGCAGCGTAGGTTCTAGCGGTTCCTACGAGCAGTACTTC. Translating gives CASSVGSSGSYEQYF.

The chain recombines TRBV12-3 or TRBV12-4 with TRBJ2-7, with D perhaps TRBD2 (6 bases). V was shortened by 11 bases and J by 5 bases, with 19 bases between the two germline ends. CDR3 size: 13 residues. The CDR3 bases are TGTGCCTGCAAGCGGGTCGGGGAGAACGAGCAGTACTTC. This sequence encodes CACKRVGENEQYF.

V is TRBV11-3 and J is TRBJ1-1, with 10 bases fitting TRBD1. Germline loops: CDR1 SGHNT, CDR2 YENEEA. The CDR3 has 13 residues. V shed 6 bases and J 5 bases; nucleotides not matched to a gene: 3. In DNA, the CDR3 is TGTGCCAGCAGTTTGGACAGGGGGACTGAAGCTTTCTTT. Amino acid sequence: CASSLDRGTEAFF.

This clone was seen a handful of times. The CDR3, as DNA: TGTGCCAGCAGCTTGGGAGGGCTGACCTACGAGCAGTACTTC. Protein: CASSLGGLTYEQYF. V gene TRBV5-4 combines with J gene TRBJ2-7, with TRBD2 as a possible D gene (5 bases). This CDR3 is built from 14 residues. Germline V gene data show CDR1 as SGHNT and CDR2 as YYREEE (reference sequence). Trimming left V 0 bases short and J 2 bases short, with 9 bases between. Variable domain in full (rest from reference TRBV5-4 and TRBJ2-7): ETGVTQSPTHLIKTRGQQVTLRCSSQSGHNTVSWYQQALGQGPQFIFQYYREEENGRGNFPPRFSGLQFPNYSSELNVNALELDDSALYLCASSLGGLTYEQYFGPGTRLTVT.

V usage is TRBV6-5 and J usage is TRBJ1-1, with a weak D call TRBD1 (6 bases). Per germline, CDR1 MNHEY and CDR2 SVGAGI. Deletions cut 6 bases from V and 1 base from J, with 12 bases between. The CDR3 extends over 14 amino acids. CDR3 nucleotides: TGTGCCAGCAGCATACAGGGTTCGAACACTGAAGCTTTCTTT. Its translation is CASSIQGSNTEAFF.

This chain connects TRBV19 to TRBJ2-7; D call uncertain. CDR3 length: 12 residues. Germline loops: CDR1 LNHDA, CDR2 SQIVND (reference sequence). Trimming shortened V by 5 bases and J by 5 bases, and 10 bases separated the two germline ends. As DNA, the CDR3 is TGTGCCAGTAGTGCCCTAGGAGACGAGCAGTACTTC. Translated: CASSALGDEQYF.

The chain employs TRBV5-5 and TRBJ2-1; TRBD2 is a possible D gene (6 bases). Between the trimmed V and J ends, which lost 6 bases and 2 bases, there was a span of 12 bases. There are 14 residues in the CDR3. Germline-derived CDR1 and CDR2 are SGHKS and YYEKEE (reference sequence). CDR3 in DNA: TGTGCCAGCATGATTCGGGAGCCCTACAATGAGCAGTTCTTC. It translates to CASMIREPYNEQFF.

The V and J genes are TRBV29-1 and TRBJ2-3, with a weak D call TRBD2 (6 bases). The V end lost 4 bases, the J end lost 0 bases, and 11 bases lay between the germline ends. The CDR3 extends over 14 amino acids. CDR1 is SQVTM, CDR2 ANQGSEA, per germline. CDR3 nucleotide sequence: TGCAGCGTTGGATCGGGGACTAGCACAGATACGCAGTATTTT. Translated: CSVGSGTSTDTQYF.

The chain combines TRBV7-2 with TRBJ2-3; D not resolved. V shed 5 bases and J shed 4 bases, with 13 bases lying between them. This CDR3 region has 14 residues. Germline V gives CDR1 SGHTA, CDR2 FQGNSA. CDR3 DNA: TGTGCCAGCAGCCCTGGCCATAAGTCAGATACGCAGTATTTT. It yields the protein CASSPGHKSDTQYF. Full variable domain (rest looked up from reference TRBV7-2 and TRBJ2-3): GAGVSQSPSNKVTEKGKDVELRCDPISGHTALYWYRQSLGQGLEFLIYFQGNSAPDKSGLPSDRFSAERTGGSVSTLTIQRTQQEDSAVYLCASSPGHKSDTQYFGPGTRLTVL.

This sequence joins TRBV11-2 and TRBJ1-3, with D possibly TRBD1 on 6 matching bases. Trimming cost V 0 bases and J 0 bases, with 12 bases left between them. CDR1 and CDR2 (germline): SGHAT, FQNNGV. The CDR3 totals 17 residues. CDR3 loop: CASSLEARGISGNTIYF. The CDR3, as DNA: TGTGCCAGCAGCTTAGAGGCCAGGGGAATCTCTGGAAACACCATATATTTT.

The gene calls are TRBV10-3 and TRBJ1-2, with a possible D match to TRBD1 (5 bases). The CDR3 length is 19 residues. Trimming shortened V by 2 bases and J by 0 bases, and 22 bases separated the two germline ends. Germline V gene data show CDR1 as ENHRY and CDR2 as SYGVKD. CDR3 region: CAISEMGGMRAEANYGYTF. The CDR3 DNA sequence: TGTGCCATCAGTGAGATGGGGGGGATGAGAGCCGAAGCTAACTATGGCTACACCTTC.

The chain recombines TRBV9 with TRBJ2-3, with D perhaps TRBD2 (6 bases). Germline CDR1 is SGDLS and CDR2 is YYNGEE. V was pared by 0 bases and J by 3 bases, with 17 bases between. The CDR3 is 17 amino acids. In DNA, the CDR3 is TGTGCCAGCAGCGTAGCTACTGGGCGGGGAGCTACAGATACGCAGTATTTT. Its protein product is CASSVATGRGATDTQYF. The variable domain in full, completed from reference TRBV9 and TRBJ2-3, reads DSGVTQTPKHLITATGQRVTLRCSPRSGDLSVYWYQQSLDQGLQFLIQYYNGEERAKGNILERFSAQQFPDLHSELNLSSLELGDSALYFCASSVATGRGATDTQYFGPGTRLTVL.

The rearrangement uses TRBV5-6 and TRBJ1-1, with 9 bases fitting TRBD1. This CDR3 contains 15 residues. Germline assignment: CDR1 SGHDT and CDR2 YYEEEE. V shed 4 bases, J shed 0 bases, and the junction held 4 bases outside the gene matches. CDR3 residues: CASSQGTGMNTEAFF. The CDR3, as DNA: TGTGCCAGCAGCCAGGGGACAGGGATGAACACTGAAGCTTTCTTT.

The genes are TRBV3-1 (or the pseudogene TRBV3-2) and TRBJ1-1; no firm D call. V was shortened by 6 bases and J by 0 bases, with 5 bases between the two germline ends. CDR1 is LGHDT, CDR2 YNNKEL, per germline (reference sequence). The CDR3 runs to 12 residues. The CDR3: CASSFLNTEAFF. Written as DNA, the CDR3 is TGTGCCAGCAGTTTCTTGAACACTGAAGCTTTCTTT.

This clone was picked up a small number of times. J is TRBJ1-2 and V is TRBV12-5; the D is unclear. The CDR3 sequence is 13 residues long. CDR1 LGHNT and CDR2 FRNRAP come from the germline V gene. V lost 2 bases and J 7 bases, leaving 11 bases between the germline ends. The DNA of the CDR3 is TGTGCTAGTGGTTTGAACCCGAGTAGTGGCTACACCTTC. It encodes CASGLNPSSGYTF.